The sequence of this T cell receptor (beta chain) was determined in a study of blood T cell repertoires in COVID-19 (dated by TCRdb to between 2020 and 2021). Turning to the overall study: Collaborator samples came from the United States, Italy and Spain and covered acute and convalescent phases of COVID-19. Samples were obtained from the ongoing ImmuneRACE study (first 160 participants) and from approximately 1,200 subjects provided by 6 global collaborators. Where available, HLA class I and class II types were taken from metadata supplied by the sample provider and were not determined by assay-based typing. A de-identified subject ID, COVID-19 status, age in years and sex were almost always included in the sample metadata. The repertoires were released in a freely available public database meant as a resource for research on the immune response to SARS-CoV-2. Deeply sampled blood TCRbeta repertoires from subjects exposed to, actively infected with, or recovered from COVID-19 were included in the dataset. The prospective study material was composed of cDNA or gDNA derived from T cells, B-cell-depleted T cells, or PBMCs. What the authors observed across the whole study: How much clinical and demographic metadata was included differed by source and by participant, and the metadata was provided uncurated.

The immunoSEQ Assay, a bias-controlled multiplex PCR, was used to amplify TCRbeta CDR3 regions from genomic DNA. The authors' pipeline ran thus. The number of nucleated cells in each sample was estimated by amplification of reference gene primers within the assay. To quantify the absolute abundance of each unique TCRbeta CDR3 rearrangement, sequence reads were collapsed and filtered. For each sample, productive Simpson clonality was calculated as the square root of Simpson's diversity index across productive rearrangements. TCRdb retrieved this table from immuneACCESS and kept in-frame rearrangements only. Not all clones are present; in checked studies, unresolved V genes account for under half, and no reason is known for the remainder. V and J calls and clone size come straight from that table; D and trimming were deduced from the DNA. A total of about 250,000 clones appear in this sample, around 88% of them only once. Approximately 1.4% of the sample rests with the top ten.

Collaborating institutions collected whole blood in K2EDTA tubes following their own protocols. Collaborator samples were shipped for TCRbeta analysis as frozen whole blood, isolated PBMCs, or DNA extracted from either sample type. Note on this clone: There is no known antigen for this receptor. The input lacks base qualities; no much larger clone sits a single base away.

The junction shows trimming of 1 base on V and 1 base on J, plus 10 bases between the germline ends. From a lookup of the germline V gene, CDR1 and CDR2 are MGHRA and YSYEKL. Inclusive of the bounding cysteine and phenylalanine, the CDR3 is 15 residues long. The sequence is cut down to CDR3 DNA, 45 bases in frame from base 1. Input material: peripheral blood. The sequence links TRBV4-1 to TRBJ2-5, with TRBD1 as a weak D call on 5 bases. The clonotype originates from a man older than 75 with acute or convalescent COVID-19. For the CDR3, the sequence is CASSQGTGFQETQYF. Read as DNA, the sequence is TGCGCCAGCAGCCAAGGTACAGGTTTCCAAGAGACCCAGTACTTC.